What follows are 13 T cell receptor beta chains derived from one specimen sequenced in a study of molecular identifiers for immune sequencing clone quantification. TCRdb itself ran the PCR reads through MiXCR, one entry per CDR3 protein. The sample lists 400,000 to 600,000 distinct CDR3 sequences, about 21% occurring once. Sequencing used naive CD8+ T cells from blood, with Jurkat cell RNA spiked in. Indicated subset: FACS-sorted CD8+CD4-CCR7+CD45RA+ naive T cells. The receptor source for this set is a human donor in good health. Some libraries in this study had Jurkat cell RNA spiked in.

This clonotype was counted a few times. The chain carries TRBV6-5 and TRBJ1-3, with D unclear. The CDR3 covers 13 residues. Germline V gene sequence: CDR1 MNHEY, CDR2 SVGAGI. The V gene lost 0 bases and the J gene lost 2 bases, with 2 bases spanning the gap. This chain's CDR3 is CASSYSPGNTIYF. CDR3 nucleotide sequence: TGTGCCAGCAGTTACTCTCCTGGAAACACCATATATTTT.

This clonotype has only a few counts. The chain combines TRBV27 with TRBJ2-1; 9 nucleotides align to TRBD2. This CDR3 region has 15 residues. The V gene end was trimmed by 3 bases and the J gene end by 6 bases; junction bases not matched to a gene: 6. CDR1 and CDR2 from the germline V gene are MNHEY and SMNVEV (reference sequence). The CDR3 bases are TGTGCCAGCAGTTTCGCTCTAGCGGGGACCAATGAGCAGTTCTTC. It encodes CASSFALAGTNEQFF.

The rearrangement uses TRBV4-3 and TRBJ2-1, with 8 bases aligning to TRBD2. The CDR3 has 16 amino acids. Germline loops: CDR1 LGHNA, CDR2 YSLEER. With V trimmed by 0 bases and J by 5 bases, 6 bases remained unmatched. This CDR3 reads CASSQDTPSGHNEQFF. DNA of the CDR3: TGCGCCAGCAGCCAAGATACGCCTAGCGGGCACAATGAGCAGTTCTTC.

This clonotype was seen ten or more times. The chain employs TRBV15 and TRBJ1-1; weak D call: TRBD1 (6 bases). The CDR3 loop spans 16 amino acids. Per the germline V gene, CDR1 is LNHNV and CDR2 is YYDKDF (reference sequence). Deletions cut 1 base from V and 3 bases from J, with 15 bases between. In DNA form, the CDR3 reads TGTGCCACCAGCAGAGCCGGTTGGGGGGCAGACACTGAAGCTTTCTTT. It yields the protein CATSRAGWGADTEAFF. Full variable domain (remainder filled in from reference TRBV15 and TRBJ1-1): DAMVIQNPRYQVTQFGKPVTLSCSQTLNHNVMYWYQQKSSQAPKLLFHYYDKDFNNEADTPDNFQSRRPNTSFCFLDIRSPGLGDTAMYLCATSRAGWGADTEAFFGQGTRLTVV.

The V call is TRBV15, the J call TRBJ2-1; D not resolved. The germline gives CDR1 LNHNV, CDR2 YYDKDF (reference sequence). This CDR3 spans 16 amino acids. Trimming stripped 4 bases from V and 9 bases from J, with 22 bases between. This CDR3 is CATSIDSRDRQAEQFF. The CDR3 nucleotides are TGTGCCACCAGCATAGATTCGAGAGACCGTCAAGCTGAGCAGTTCTTC.

This sequence joins TRBV6-2 or TRBV6-3 and TRBJ2-7, with a tentative D call TRBD2 (5 bases). Germline V gene lookup returns CDR1 MNHEY and CDR2 SVGEGT. V lost 6 bases to trimming and J lost 1 base, with 16 bases between them. CDR3 length: 15 amino acids. CDR3 nucleotide sequence: TGTGCCAGCAGGGACTTAGGACGGGATTCCTACGAGCAGTACTTC. It yields the protein CASRDLGRDSYEQYF.

This clonotype was recorded at least ten times. This rearrangement joins TRBV4-1 to TRBJ2-7; D not resolved. Germline CDR1 reads MGHRA; CDR2 reads YSYEKL. V lost 0 bases to trimming and J lost 6 bases, with 6 bases between them. This CDR3 contains 12 residues. The CDR3 protein is CASSQDRSEQYF. CDR3 bases: TGCGCCAGCAGCCAAGATAGGAGCGAGCAGTACTTC.

At least ten counts were recorded for this clonotype. This sequence joins TRBV6-6 and TRBJ2-3; perhaps TRBD2 as D (6 bases). This CDR3 region has 14 residues. The germline CDR1 and CDR2 sequences are MNHNY and SVGAGI (reference sequence). Trimming pared 10 bases from V and 3 bases from J, leaving 17 bases between. DNA for the CDR3: TGTGCCACCACGGTGGCGGGATTGACAGATACGCAGTATTTT. Residues: CATTVAGLTDTQYF.

This rearrangement joins TRBV4-1 to TRBJ1-5; D may be TRBD1 (6 bases). Trimming pared 0 bases from V and 6 bases from J, leaving 12 bases between. The germline V gene encodes CDR1 MGHRA and CDR2 YSYEKL. The CDR3 is 15 amino acids. The CDR3 loop reads CASSQDQGGGQPQHF. The CDR3 DNA sequence: TGCGCCAGCAGCCAAGATCAAGGGGGAGGTCAGCCCCAGCATTTT.

The V and J genes are TRBV27 and TRBJ2-7; 9 bases are shared with TRBD1. V dropped 6 bases and J dropped 2; count of bases not matched to a gene: 8. Germline values: CDR1 MNHEY, CDR2 SMNVEV (reference sequence). The CDR3 has 15 residues. DNA of the CDR3: TGTGCCAGCAGAGCCACAGGGGGCAGTGCCTACGAGCAGTACTTC. Protein sequence: CASRATGGSAYEQYF.

There are many counts of this clonotype. V and J are TRBV7-9 and TRBJ2-3; TRBD2 matches at 7 bases. V shed 1 base, J shed 4 bases, and the junction held 5 bases outside the gene matches. Germline loops: CDR1 SEHNR, CDR2 FQNEAQ (reference sequence). This CDR3 comprises 15 residues. The CDR3 loop reads CASSLEAGVSDTQYF. CDR3 coding DNA: TGTGCCAGCAGCTTAGAGGCGGGAGTCTCAGATACGCAGTATTTT.

CDR3: CASSLRGPQGETQYF. The CDR3 DNA sequence: TGCGCCAGCAGCTTGAGGGGTCCCCAGGGAGAGACCCAGTACTTC. The chain links TRBV5-1 to TRBJ2-5; possibly TRBD1 for D (5 bases). Germline V gene data show CDR1 as SGHRS and CDR2 as YFSETQ. The ends were cut back, 1 base at V and 4 bases at J, with 14 bases in the middle. This CDR3 is 15 amino acids long.

Comment on this clonotype: The junction and the germline gene differ at one end; a read error may be behind it. This chain links TRBV27 with TRBJ1-1, with 7 bases fitting TRBD1. The CDR3 consists of 15 residues. Germline V gene sequence: CDR1 MNHEY, CDR2 SMNVEV (reference sequence). CDR3 in DNA: TGTGCCGGCAGTGCGGCAGGGGGAATGAACACTGAAGCTTTCTTT. It yields the protein CAGSAAGGMNTEAFF.